The 13 T cell receptor beta chains below come from one sample, sequenced in a study of control samples from healthy donors and cancer patients (dated by TCRdb to the early 2020s). Libraries were built with the immunoSEQ multiplex PCR assay. In its TCRdb copy, this immuneACCESS table keeps in-frame sequences only and misses some clones. Where compared with another copy, unresolved V genes explain less than half of these, and the others have no known cause. The sample includes 120,000 or so clones, with around 92% observed a single time. The ten largest account for about two fifths of the sample. The source material was blood. These receptors all stem from a man in his fifties or sixties in good health.

The CDR3 DNA sequence: TGCGCCAGCAGCAGCTGGGACAGTGCATACGAGCAGTACTTC. Translating gives CASSSWDSAYEQYF. The genes are TRBV5-1 and TRBJ2-7, with 7 positions matching TRBD1. Germline V lookup: CDR1 SGHRS, CDR2 YFSETQ. V trimming: 4 bases; J trimming: 4 bases; junction bases outside the gene matches: 8. The CDR3 is made up of 14 amino acids.

This chain uses TRBV27 with TRBJ1-1; D perhaps matches TRBD1 (5 bases). Trimming stripped 2 bases from V and 4 bases from J, with 11 bases between. CDR3 length: 14 residues. Germline CDR1 is MNHEY and CDR2 is SMNVEV (reference sequence). The CDR3 sequence is CASSLEPGGTEAFF. The CDR3 DNA sequence: TGTGCCAGCAGTTTAGAGCCCGGGGGCACTGAAGCTTTCTTT.

The chain is built from TRBV18 and TRBJ2-2; D is perhaps TRBD1 (6 bases). V shed 6 bases and J shed 1 base, with 12 bases lying between them. The CDR3 runs 15 residues. The germline gives CDR1 KGHSH, CDR2 LQKENI. CDR3 nucleotides: TGTGCCAGCTCCGCCGGGACATTGAACACCGGGGAGCTGTTTTTT. This translates into CASSAGTLNTGELFF.

The CDR3 nucleotides are TGTGCCTGGAGTAAGCCAGTGAACACTGAAGCTTTCTTT. Translating it yields CAWSKPVNTEAFF. This chain joins TRBV30 and TRBJ1-1, with no clear D. V lost 2 bases and J lost 0, with 7 bases in between. Germline V gene lookup returns CDR1 GTSNPN and CDR2 SVGIG (reference sequence). The CDR3 consists of 13 residues.

J is TRBJ1-5 and V is TRBV24-1; D may be TRBD1 (5 bases). V lost 5 bases, J lost 0 bases, and 13 bases lay in between. Looked up from germline, CDR1 is KGHDR and CDR2 is SFDVKD. There are 16 residues in the CDR3. This CDR3 reads CATSGKTADSNQPQHF. CDR3 sequence (DNA): TGTGCCACCAGTGGAAAGACAGCAGATAGCAATCAGCCCCAGCATTTT.

This chain uses TRBV10-3 with TRBJ1-1; D unresolved. Germline CDR1 is ENHRY and CDR2 is SYGVKD. CDR3 length: 15 residues. The V end lost 0 bases, the J end lost 0 bases, and 8 bases lay between the germline ends. CDR3 coding DNA: TGTGCCATCAGTGAGTCAGACGGCCTGAACACTGAAGCTTTCTTT. This encodes CAISESDGLNTEAFF.

This chain connects TRBV14 to TRBJ1-1; no definite D call. CDR3 length equals 13 residues. In germline, CDR1 is SGHDN, CDR2 FVKESK. Trimming stripped 4 bases from V and 7 bases from J, with 13 bases between. CDR3 sequence (DNA): TGTGCCAGCAGCCCAAGCGGCCAACATGAAGCTTTCTTT. It codes for CASSPSGQHEAFF.

This clone occurred a few times. The CDR3 is CASSLVGGEKLFF. Written as DNA, the CDR3 is TGTGCCAGCAGCTTAGTTGGGGGAGAAAAACTGTTTTTT. V and J are TRBV7-2 and TRBJ1-4, with D maybe TRBD1 (5 bases). Looked up from germline, CDR1 is SGHTA and CDR2 is FQGNSA. The CDR3 sequence is 13 residues long. Trimming cost V 1 base and J 8 bases, with 8 bases left between them.

The genes are TRBV19 and TRBJ2-1; D may be TRBD1 (6 bases). Between the trimmed V and J ends, which lost 8 bases and 3 bases, there was a span of 17 bases. Germline-derived CDR1 and CDR2 are LNHDA and SQIVND (reference sequence). The CDR3 runs to 15 residues. CDR3 sequence (DNA): TGTGCCAGTTCGGACAGACCTCGCTTCTACAATGAGCAGTTCTTC. As protein: CASSDRPRFYNEQFF.

This clone came up once. The CDR3 sequence: CASSGRGRETQYF. DNA of the CDR3: TGTGCCAGCAGTGGCAGGGGGAGGGAGACCCAGTACTTC. V usage is TRBV2 and J usage is TRBJ2-5; a weak D match, TRBD1 (7 bases). Germline V CDR1 and CDR2: SNHLY, FYNNEI. The CDR3 contains 13 residues. The ends were cut back, 4 bases at V and 5 bases at J, with 11 bases in the middle.

This clone was picked up a small number of times. The rearrangement joins TRBV4-1 to TRBJ1-2; no clear D gene. The CDR3 sequence is 14 residues long. The germline V gene has CDR1 MGHRA and CDR2 YSYEKL. V was pared by 1 base and J by 4 bases, with 10 bases between. CDR3 nucleotides: TGCGCCAGCAGCCAAGGGAACAGACCCTATGGCTACACCTTC. Protein sequence: CASSQGNRPYGYTF.

The gene calls are TRBV30 and TRBJ2-1; 13 nucleotides match TRBD2. The CDR3 is made up of 16 amino acids. CDR1 GTSNPN and CDR2 SVGIG come from the germline V gene (reference sequence). V gave up 1 base and J gave up 4 bases; unmatched junction bases: 4. The CDR3 region is CAWSGTSGGIYNEQFF. The CDR3 coding sequence is TGTGCCTGGAGTGGGACTAGCGGGGGAATATACAATGAGCAGTTCTTC.

The gene calls are TRBV30 and TRBJ2-5, with 15 positions matching TRBD2. Germline V CDR1 and CDR2: GTSNPN, SVGIG (reference sequence). There are 19 residues in the CDR3. V shed 1 base, J shed 3 bases, and the junction held 12 bases outside the gene matches. DNA of the CDR3: TGTGCCTGGAGTGCTAGCCGGACTAGCGGGGGGGCCCGGGAAGAGACCCAGTACTTC. Translation gives CAWSASRTSGGAREETQYF.